Given below is one T cell receptor beta chain in context. The sample comes from a study of OX40 agonist ivuxolimab in advanced cancers. Across the whole study: Each dose-escalation patient presented with hepatocellular carcinoma, melanoma, renal cell or head and neck cancer. Partial responses occurred in three patients (one hepatocellular carcinoma, two cutaneous melanoma). People who had prior anti-PD-1, anti-PD-L1 or anti-CTLA-4 therapy could take part, and roughly 40% had some.

Measured with immunoSEQ multiplex PCR; TCRdb has only the in-frame clones, and not every one. This sample has 70,000 to 95,000 clones, with 90% to 95% found just once. Exclusion applied to patients with autoimmune disease history or systemic immunosuppression. The CDR3 length is 13 residues. Trimming removed 10 bases from V and 0 bases from J, with 9 bases in between. Germline CDR1 is ENHRY and CDR2 is SYGVKD. This chain uses TRBV10-3 with TRBJ1-4; D is unclear. The receptor was derived from an adult with an advanced solid tumor such as melanoma, head and neck, liver or kidney cancer. The sample here was CD4+ or CD8+ T cells sorted from blood, taken in a trial of the OX40 agonist ivuxolimab. The CDR3 sequence is CATAGATNEKLFF. CDR3 nucleotides: TGTGCCACTGCTGGGGCAACTAATGAAAAACTGTTTTTT.